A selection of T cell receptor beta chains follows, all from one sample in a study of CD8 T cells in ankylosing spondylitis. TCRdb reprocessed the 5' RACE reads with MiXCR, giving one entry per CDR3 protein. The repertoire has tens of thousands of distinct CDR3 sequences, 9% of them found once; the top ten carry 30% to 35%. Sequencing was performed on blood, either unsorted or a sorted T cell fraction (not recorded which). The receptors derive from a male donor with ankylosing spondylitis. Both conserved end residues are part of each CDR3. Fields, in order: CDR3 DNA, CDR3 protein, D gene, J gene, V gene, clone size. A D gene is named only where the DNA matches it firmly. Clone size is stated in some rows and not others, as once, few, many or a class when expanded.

DNA: TGTGCCAGTAGTCACCTCGAGGGGTTAGGGGCCAACGTCCTGACTTTC
CDR3: CASSHLEGLGANVLTF
D: -
J: TRBJ2-6
V: TRBV19
size: -

DNA: TGTGCCAGCAGTTTACTAGCGGGAGGAAACAATGAGCAGTTCTTC
CDR3: CASSLLAGGNNEQFF
D: TRBD2
J: TRBJ2-1
V: TRBV28
size: many

DNA: TGCAGCGTCGATACCGGACAGTATTATGAGCAGTTCTTC
CDR3: CSVDTGQYYEQFF
D: -
J: TRBJ2-1
V: TRBV29-1
size: few

DNA: TGTGCCAGCAGTTTATCTAGCGGGAGTGAGCATGAGCAGTTCTTC
CDR3: CASSLSSGSEHEQFF
D: TRBD2
J: TRBJ2-1
V: TRBV12-3/TRBV12-4
size: many

DNA: TGTGCCAGCAGTCCCACAAGGACAAGGGGGGACGAGCAGTACTTC
CDR3: CASSPTRTRGDEQYF
D: -
J: TRBJ2-7
V: TRBV13
size: few

DNA: TGTGCCAGCAGCTCTAGGGACAGGGGGTCCTACAATGAGCAGTTCTTC
CDR3: CASSSRDRGSYNEQFF
D: TRBD1
J: TRBJ2-1
V: TRBV7-8
size: many

DNA: TGTGCCAGCAGCTCATCAGTGGAGACCCAGTACTTC
CDR3: CASSSSVETQYF
D: -
J: TRBJ2-5
V: TRBV5-6
size: -

DNA: TGTGCCAGCAGAGGTGCGGGAGAACCCTACAATGAGCAGTTCTTC
CDR3: CASRGAGEPYNEQFF
D: TRBD2
J: TRBJ2-1
V: TRBV6-1
size: many

DNA: TGTGCCAGCAGCTTATTACTGCGGGAGGCTGCTGATGAGCAGTTCTTC
CDR3: CASSLLLREAADEQFF
D: TRBD2
J: TRBJ2-1
V: TRBV11-2
size: many

DNA: TGCGCCAGCAGCTTGAGGGATAGCTCCTACAATGAGCAGTTCTTC
CDR3: CASSLRDSSYNEQFF
D: -
J: TRBJ2-1
V: TRBV5-1
size: many

DNA: TGCAGTGCTAGACCCATCAAAGGTAGCGGGAGGGGAGTCCACGAGCAGTACTTC
CDR3: CSARPIKGSGRGVHEQYF
D: TRBD2
J: TRBJ2-7
V: TRBV20-1
size: -

DNA: TGTGCCAGCAGTTCGGGTTTGAACTATGGCTACACCTTC
CDR3: CASSSGLNYGYTF
D: -
J: TRBJ1-2
V: TRBV11-2
size: many

DNA: TGTGCCAGCAGCCCCAGACTAGCGACAAACACCGGGGAGCTGTTTTTT
CDR3: CASSPRLATNTGELFF
D: TRBD2
J: TRBJ2-2
V: TRBV7-9
size: many

DNA: TGTGCCAGTACCACCGGGACAGGGGTCCTCACTGAAGCTTTCTTT
CDR3: CASTTGTGVLTEAFF
D: TRBD1
J: TRBJ1-1
V: TRBV19
size: -

DNA: TGTGCCAGCAGCCGACAGGGAACTAGGAATGAGCAGTTCTTC
CDR3: CASSRQGTRNEQFF
D: TRBD1
J: TRBJ2-1
V: TRBV27
size: few

DNA: TGTGCCAGCAGCTTACCCCGGGACTACCCCTACAATGAGCAGTTCTTC
CDR3: CASSLPRDYPYNEQFF
D: TRBD2
J: TRBJ2-1
V: TRBV5-4
size: -

DNA: TGTGCCAGCAGCCAGACCCGGGACACCTCTAACTATGGCTACACCTTC
CDR3: CASSQTRDTSNYGYTF
D: -
J: TRBJ1-2
V: TRBV3-1
size: many

DNA: TGTGCCAGCAGGGAGAATTCACCCCTCCACTTT
CDR3: CASRENSPLHF
D: -
J: TRBJ1-6
V: TRBV2
size: -

DNA: TGTGCCAGCAGCTCCAGAAACTTAGCGGATAGCTCCTACAATGAGCAGTTCTTC
CDR3: CASSSRNLADSSYNEQFF
D: -
J: TRBJ2-1
V: TRBV11-1
size: many

DNA: TGCAGTGCTAGAGATCTGGGGGTCCACAATGAGCAGTTCTTC
CDR3: CSARDLGVHNEQFF
D: -
J: TRBJ2-1
V: TRBV20-1
size: many

DNA: TGCAGTGCTAGAGATTGGGGGACAGGGCGTCAGCCCCAGCATTTT
CDR3: CSARDWGTGRQPQHF
D: TRBD1
J: TRBJ1-5
V: TRBV20-1
size: many

DNA: TGTGCCAGCAGTTCAGGGCGGACTAGCGGCAATGAGCAGTTCTTC
CDR3: CASSSGRTSGNEQFF
D: TRBD2
J: TRBJ2-1
V: TRBV7-6
size: few

DNA: TGTGCCAGCAGCCAAGATCTTAAGGAGGTCGTCTATGGCTACACCTTC
CDR3: CASSQDLKEVVYGYTF
D: -
J: TRBJ1-2
V: TRBV3-1
size: many